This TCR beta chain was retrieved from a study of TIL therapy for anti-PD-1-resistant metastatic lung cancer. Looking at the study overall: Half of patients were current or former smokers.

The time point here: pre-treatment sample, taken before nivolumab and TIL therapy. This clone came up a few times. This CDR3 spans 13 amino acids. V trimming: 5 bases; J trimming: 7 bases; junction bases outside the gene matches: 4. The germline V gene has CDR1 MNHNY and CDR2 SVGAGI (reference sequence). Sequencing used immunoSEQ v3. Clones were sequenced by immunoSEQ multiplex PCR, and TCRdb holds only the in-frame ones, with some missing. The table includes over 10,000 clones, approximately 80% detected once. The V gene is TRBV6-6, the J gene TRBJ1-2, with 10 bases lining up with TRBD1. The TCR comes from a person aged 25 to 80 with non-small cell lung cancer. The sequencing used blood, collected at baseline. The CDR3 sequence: CASSDRGQGGYTF. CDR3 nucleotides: TGTGCCAGCAGTGACAGGGGGCAAGGTGGCTACACCTTC.